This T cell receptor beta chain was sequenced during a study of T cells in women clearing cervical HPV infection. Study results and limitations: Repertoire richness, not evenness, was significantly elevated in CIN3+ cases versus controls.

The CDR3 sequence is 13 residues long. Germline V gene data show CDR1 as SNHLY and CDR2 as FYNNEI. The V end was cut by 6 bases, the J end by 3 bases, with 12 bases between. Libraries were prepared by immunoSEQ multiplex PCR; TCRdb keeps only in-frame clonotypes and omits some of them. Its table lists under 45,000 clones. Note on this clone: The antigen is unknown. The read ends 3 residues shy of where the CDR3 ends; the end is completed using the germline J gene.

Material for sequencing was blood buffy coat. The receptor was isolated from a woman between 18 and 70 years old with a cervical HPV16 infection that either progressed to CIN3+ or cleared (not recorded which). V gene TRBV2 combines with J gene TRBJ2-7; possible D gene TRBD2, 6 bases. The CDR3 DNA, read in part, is TGTGCCAGCAGCGGGACTCCCGACTACGAG. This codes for CASSGTPDYE. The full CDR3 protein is CASSGTPDYEQYF.